This record looks at one T cell receptor (beta chain) sequence and its context. Germline V CDR1 and CDR2: MNHEY, SVGAGI. This CDR3 comprises 13 residues. V gave up 8 bases and J gave up 4 bases; unmatched junction bases: 6. The data derive from a study of blood T cell repertoires in COVID-19. Study information: Donors in the United States, Italy and Spain gave samples during acute or convalescent COVID-19. PBMCs, B-cell-depleted T cells, or T cells provided the cDNA or gDNA that made up the material.

Libraries were prepared by immunoSEQ multiplex PCR; TCRdb keeps only in-frame clonotypes and omits some of them. The sample records 200,000 to 250,000 clones, 86% being singletons. The receptor's source is a man aged 60 to 75 with acute or convalescent COVID-19. The chain is built from TRBV6-5 and TRBJ1-1; 8 bases match TRBD1. Sequencing was performed on peripheral blood. The CDR3, as DNA: TGTGCCAGCTTACAGGGGGGGAGCACTGAAGCTTTCTTT. Amino acids: CASLQGGSTEAFF.